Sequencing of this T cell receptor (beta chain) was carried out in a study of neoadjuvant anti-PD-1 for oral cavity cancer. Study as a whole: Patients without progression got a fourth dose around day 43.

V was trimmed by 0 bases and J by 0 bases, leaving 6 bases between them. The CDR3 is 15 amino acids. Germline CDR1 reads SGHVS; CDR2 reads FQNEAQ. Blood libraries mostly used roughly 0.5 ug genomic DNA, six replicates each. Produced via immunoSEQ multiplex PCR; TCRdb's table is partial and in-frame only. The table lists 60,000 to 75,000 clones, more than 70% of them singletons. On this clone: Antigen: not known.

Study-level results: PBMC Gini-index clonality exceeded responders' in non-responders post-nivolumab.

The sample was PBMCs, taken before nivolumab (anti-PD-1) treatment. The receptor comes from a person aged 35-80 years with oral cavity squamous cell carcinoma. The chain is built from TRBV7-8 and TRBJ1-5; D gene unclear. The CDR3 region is CASSLARGSNQPQHF. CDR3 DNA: TGTGCCAGCAGCTTAGCGCGGGGTAGCAATCAGCCCCAGCATTTT.